This TCR beta chain was found in a study of control samples from healthy donors and cancer patients. Generated by immunoSEQ multiplex PCR, the TCRdb table keeps only in-frame clones and is missing some. The sample lists more than 95,000 clones; over 85% were seen once. The TCR was taken from a man in his thirties or forties in good health. Specimen: blood.

CDR3 coding DNA: TGTGCCAGCAGCTTAGATGACGGCTCCTACGAGCAGTACTTC. This codes for CASSLDDGSYEQYF. This chain links TRBV7-6 with TRBJ2-7; D is ambiguous. V shed 1 base and J shed 0 bases, with 7 bases lying between them. The CDR3 totals 14 residues. Germline V lookup: CDR1 SGHVS, CDR2 FNYEAQ.